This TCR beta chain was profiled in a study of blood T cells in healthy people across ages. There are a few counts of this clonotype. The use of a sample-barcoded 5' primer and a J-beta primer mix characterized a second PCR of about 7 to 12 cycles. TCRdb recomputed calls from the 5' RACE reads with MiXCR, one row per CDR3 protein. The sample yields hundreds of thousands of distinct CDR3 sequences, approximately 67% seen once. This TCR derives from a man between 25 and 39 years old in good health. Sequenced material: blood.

Here the CDR3 reads CASSHRDRDSGYTF. The CDR3 DNA reads as TGTGCCAGCAGCCATAGGGACAGGGATAGTGGCTACACCTTC. This sequence joins TRBV3-1 and TRBJ1-2; 9 nucleotides align to TRBD1. The CDR3 sequence is 14 residues long. Trimming removed 3 bases from V and 7 bases from J; junction bases left unmatched: 6. Germline V gene data show CDR1 as LGHDT and CDR2 as YNNKEL (reference sequence).